The present T cell receptor beta chain was sequenced within a study of cytomegalovirus exposure and HLA in healthy donors (dated by TCRdb to 2017 to 2019). Background for the entire study: In an earlier analysis of under 600 of the donors, 276 Gb of sequence data and just under 120 million unique TCR beta sequences from about 180 million T cells were reported. Every repertoire in the discovery cohort had been generated on one and the same sequencing platform. On average, roughly 200,000 unique TCR beta nucleotide sequences were sequenced per donor among about 400 genotyped donors of the cohort, with 15% to 20% of those sequences being non-productive. A later analysis re-analyzed previously published TCR beta repertoires from 666 donors and added high-resolution HLA genotyping to study TCR occurrence patterns. The genetic ancestry cluster associated with self-reported Caucasian donors included 70% to 85% of the roughly 380 genotyped donors. The study used immunosequencing to profile the T cell repertoires of 670 or so subjects and linked those repertoires to cytomegalovirus serostatus. Several DR-DQ haplotypes were treated as single units for association and clustering because of strong linkage in the cohort. To predict cytomegalovirus infection status, the study brought together high-throughput TCR immunosequencing, statistical association of individual TCRs with disease status, and machine learning. A separate validation cohort of approximately 130 different subjects was used in addition to the roughly 700-subject first cohort. Both class I and class II loci were covered by HLA typing, at four-digit resolution. Alongside the repertoire data, information on donor age, sex, ethnicity and CMV serostatus was compiled. A later genetic analysis took genome-wide SNP genotypes for about three fifths of the 666 donors and used that subset as a discovery cohort. The number of typed donors differed by locus: about 629-630 for A, B, C, DRB1 and DQB1; 522 for DQA1; approximately 600 for DPA1; and roughly 490 for DPB1. An earlier analysis of 587 of the donors used high-throughput TCR beta sequencing to judge whether each TCR beta V gene segment behaved as functional or pseudogenic. About 310 gigabases of sequencing data and 70 million to 85 million unique TCR sequences were included in an early release covering about 600 HLA-typed donors. The later analysis used no new phenotypic data to find candidate immune exposures, relying instead on TCR beta sequences and their occurrence across donors. The aim of the study was to test whether cataloging public T cell receptors could identify signatures of past pathogen exposure. The investigation overall reported the following: Presence/absence analyses assumed roughly uniform sequencing depth across donors, an assumption that may not hold. Because HLA typing was missing for some donors at each locus, association tests included only the typed subset. A cluster of highly shared sequence variants was judged likely to be a technical artifact of the sequencing pipeline. V-gene and J-gene trimming of TCR beta chains was associated with a missense DCLRE1C variant in a later genetic analysis, and the association was replicated in an independent cohort. Because counts were too low, seventeen rarely observed V segments, including chromosome 9 orphons, were excluded from the earlier analysis of several hundred of the donors. A further reported finding was that TCR beta sequences accurately predicted the HLA-A and HLA-B alleles for most subjects in the first cohort. According to the authors, the approach could potentially be generalized to other disease states and immunological phenotypes. According to a later genetic analysis, donors in an Asian-associated ancestry cluster had fewer N-insertions in productive TCRs than the approximately 700-donor mean. In a later analysis, most CMV-associated TCR beta chains were found to appear HLA-restricted, with HLA associations seemingly driven largely by CMV exposure. While some public TCRs were present in many individuals, most TCR sequences turned up only very rarely across donors. Because the 87-base-pair reads could not distinguish some IMGT-functional V segments, including TRBV6-2 and TRBV6-3, those segments were excluded. Linkage disequilibrium might explain the correlated functional status among segregating V segments, but an unknown experimental factor could not be ruled out. Assigning TCR associations to individual alleles was difficult when HLA alleles, especially DR and DQ, strongly co-occurred. Broadly in line with IMGT annotations, most TCR beta V segments showed up in productive rearrangements about 87% or about 30% of the time in an earlier analysis of around 600 of the donors. Immune exposure information for the cohort was limited to CMV serostatus. A later analysis reported that several top co-occurrence clusters appeared linked to parvovirus B19, influenza, CMV and Epstein-Barr virus. In a later analysis, the rate of TCR association differed among HLA loci, with DRB1 alleles having the most associated TCRs and HLA-C alleles having the fewest. The study gave a list of under 200 TCR beta chains associated with cytomegalovirus. A few of the identified cytomegalovirus-associated TCR beta chains were confirmed in vitro to be specific for cytomegalovirus antigens. A later analysis found that HLA-associated TCR beta chains were more clonally expanded and had lower generation probabilities than equally common non-associated chains. This cohort had only TCR beta chains sequenced, and the lack of alpha or paired-chain data limited which features could be detected. A later analysis associated 17,000 or so TCR beta sequences with specific HLA alleles at a false discovery rate of 0.05. Cytomegalovirus status was reported to be diagnosed by the classifier with high specificity and sensitivity in both the original and validation cohorts.

Trimming takes 4 bases from V and 5 bases from J, and the germline ends sit 17 bases apart. From the cysteine up to the phenylalanine, the CDR3 has a length of 15 residues. Only the CDR3 DNA is retained, 45 bases long and in frame from the first base. From the germline V gene, CDR1 is LGHNA and CDR2 is YSLEER. This clone was observed a handful of times. Its recognized antigen is unknown. Qualities for individual bases were not recorded, and no much larger clone is one base off. The cohort was made up of approximately 670 healthy bone marrow donors. Cohort members were all nominally healthy when sampled, although unrecorded immune exposures were likely present. The donor was CMV seropositive and was included in the group of 250 to 300 seropositive cohort members. Each donor provided a peripheral blood sample, and peripheral blood mononuclear cells were used for TCR beta sequencing. Genomic DNA was extracted from the blood cell samples with the Qiagen DNeasy Blood Extraction Kit.

Receptors were amplified or captured by the immunoSEQ multiplex PCR assay. For the multiplex PCR, a mixture combining 60 forward primers for TCR Vbeta segments and 13 reverse primers for TCR Jbeta segments was used. A multiplex PCR assay on genomic DNA amplified the CDR3 region of rearranged TCR beta genes. Amplified TCR beta libraries were sequenced as 87-base-pair reads on the Illumina HiSeq System. The authors' pipeline ran thus. A later analysis counted around 72 million unique TCR beta chains across the 666 repertoires, and some 11 million of these chains were shared by at least two donors. Raw reads were error-corrected and collapsed into unique sequences by a nearest-neighbor algorithm in which closely related sequences were merged to remove PCR and sequencing errors. Alignment of CDR3 sequences to IMGT reference sequences was used to assign V, D and J gene segments. For a sequence to be retained, a match of at least six nucleotides was required to both a V gene segment and a J gene segment. A rearrangement was called productive if the CDR3 had no stop codons and remained in frame with V and J, and every other rearrangement was called non-productive. Following IMGT convention, CDR3 was defined as the stretch from the second conserved V-encoded cysteine to the conserved J-encoded phenylalanine. In an earlier analysis of approximately 590 of the donors, sequences lacking an unambiguous match to a single V gene segment were excluded. In an earlier analysis of 587 of the donors, V segments were called functional above 56.7% productive rearrangements and were called segregating when the between-donor standard deviation exceeded 5%. To diagnose cytomegalovirus status from the catalog of TCR beta chain sequences, a statistical classification framework was built. V and J gene assignment, in a later analysis, came from comparing TCR nucleotide sequences with IMGT/GENE-DB human TR gene sequences. In a later analysis, CDR3 sequences and most-parsimonious VDJ recombination scenarios were assigned using the TCRdist pipeline. A later analysis defined each TCR beta chain by its CDR3 amino acid sequence plus V-gene family, and excluded reads lacking a unique V-gene family. As a way to deal with suspected cross-contamination and a sequencing artifact, a later analysis dropped hundreds of nucleotide sequences that were highly shared and had low generation probability. A later analysis calculated a clonal expansion index for each public chain from normalized within-repertoire ranks of inferred template counts. In a later analysis, generation probabilities were computed using a VDJ recombination model fitted to out-of-frame rearrangements, and the results were checked against IGoR. In a later analysis, hypergeometric tests were used to score TCR-TCR, TCR-HLA and TCR-CMV co-occurrence, with a repertoire-size bias correction applied to TCR pairs. To estimate false discovery rates, a later analysis permuted the HLA or CMV assignments 20 times. In a later analysis, co-occurring TCRs were grouped using DBSCAN, with TCRdist sequence similarity added in when clustering inside HLA-allele-positive subsets. Repertoires with fewer than 30,000 or more than 120,000 public chains were left out of co-occurrence clustering, as were five repertoires with anomalous nucleotide sharing. Drawn from immuneACCESS, this table holds only the in-frame rearrangements with V and J called that TCRdb kept. Clones are partly lost; checked studies trace under half to an unresolved V gene and leave the rest unexplained. The V and J calls and clone size were taken over from that table, and D and trimming were inferred from the DNA. The sample yields about 150,000 clones; more than 75% were counted once. The top ten clones comprise less than 10% of the sample.

The V and J segments used are TRBV4-3 and TRBJ2-5; TRBD2 might be the D gene, on 6 matching bases. The origin of this receptor is a man under 40 in good health and CMV-seropositive. Sequenced material: PBMCs. CDR3 protein: CASSLTPGVQETQYF. At the DNA level, the sequence is TGCGCCAGCAGCCTTACCCCGGGAGTTCAGGAGACCCAGTACTTC.